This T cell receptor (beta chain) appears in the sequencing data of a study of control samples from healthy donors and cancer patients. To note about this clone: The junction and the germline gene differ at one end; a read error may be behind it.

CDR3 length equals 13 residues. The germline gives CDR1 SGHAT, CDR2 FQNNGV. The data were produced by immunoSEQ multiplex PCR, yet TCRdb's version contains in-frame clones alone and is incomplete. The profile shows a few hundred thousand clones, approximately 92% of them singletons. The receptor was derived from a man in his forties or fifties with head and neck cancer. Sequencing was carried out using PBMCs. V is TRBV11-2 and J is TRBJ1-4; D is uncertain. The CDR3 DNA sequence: TGTGCCAGCAACTTAGCGGCGCATGAAAAACTGTTTTTT. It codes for CASNLAAHEKLFF.